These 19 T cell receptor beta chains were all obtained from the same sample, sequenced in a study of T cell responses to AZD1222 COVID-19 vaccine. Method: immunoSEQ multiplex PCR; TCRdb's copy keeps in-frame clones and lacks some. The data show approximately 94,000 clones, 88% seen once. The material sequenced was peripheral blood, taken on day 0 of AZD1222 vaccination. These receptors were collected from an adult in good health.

The CDR3 DNA reads TGTGCCACCAGTGATGTCCGGAACTATGGCTACACCTTC. The encoded protein is CATSDVRNYGYTF. V is TRBV24-1 and J is TRBJ1-2; D remains ambiguous. The CDR3 length is 13 residues. Germline V CDR1 and CDR2: KGHDR, SFDVKD. V lost 3 bases to trimming and J lost 2 bases, with 6 bases between them.

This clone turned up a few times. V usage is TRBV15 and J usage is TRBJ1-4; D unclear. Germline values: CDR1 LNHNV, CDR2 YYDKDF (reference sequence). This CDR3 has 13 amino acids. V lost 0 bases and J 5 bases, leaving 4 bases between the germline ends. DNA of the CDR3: TGTGCCACCAGCAGAGACAGGAATGAAAAACTGTTTTTT. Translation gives CATSRDRNEKLFF.

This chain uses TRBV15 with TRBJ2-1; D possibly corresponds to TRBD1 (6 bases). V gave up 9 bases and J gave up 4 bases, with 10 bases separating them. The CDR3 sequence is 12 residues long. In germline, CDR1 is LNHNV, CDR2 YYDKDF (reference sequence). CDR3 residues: CATGGQYNEQFF. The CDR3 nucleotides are TGTGCCACGGGCGGACAGTACAATGAGCAGTTCTTC.

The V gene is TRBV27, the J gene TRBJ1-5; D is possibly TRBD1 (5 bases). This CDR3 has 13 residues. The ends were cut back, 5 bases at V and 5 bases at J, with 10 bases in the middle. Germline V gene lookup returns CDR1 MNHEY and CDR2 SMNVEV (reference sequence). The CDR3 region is CASSITRDQPQHF. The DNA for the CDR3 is TGTGCCAGCAGTATCACCAGGGATCAGCCCCAGCATTTT.

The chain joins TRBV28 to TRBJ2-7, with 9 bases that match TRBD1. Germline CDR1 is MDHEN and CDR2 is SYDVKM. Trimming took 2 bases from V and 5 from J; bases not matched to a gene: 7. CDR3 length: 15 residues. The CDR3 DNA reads TGTGCCAGCAGTTTAGTAGTAGGACAGGGGAACGAGCAGTACTTC. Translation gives CASSLVVGQGNEQYF.

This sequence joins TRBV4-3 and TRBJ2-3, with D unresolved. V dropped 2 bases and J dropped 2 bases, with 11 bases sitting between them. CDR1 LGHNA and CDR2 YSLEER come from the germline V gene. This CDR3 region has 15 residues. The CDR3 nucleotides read TGCGCCAGCAGCCAACAGGATTTCAACACAGATACGCAGTATTTT. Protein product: CASSQQDFNTDTQYF.

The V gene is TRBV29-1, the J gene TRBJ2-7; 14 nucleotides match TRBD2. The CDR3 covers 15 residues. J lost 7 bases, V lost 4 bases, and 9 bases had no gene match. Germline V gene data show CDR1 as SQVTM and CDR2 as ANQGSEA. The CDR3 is CSVVGGLAGAREQYF. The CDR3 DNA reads TGCAGCGTTGTGGGGGGACTAGCGGGAGCGCGGGAGCAGTACTTC.

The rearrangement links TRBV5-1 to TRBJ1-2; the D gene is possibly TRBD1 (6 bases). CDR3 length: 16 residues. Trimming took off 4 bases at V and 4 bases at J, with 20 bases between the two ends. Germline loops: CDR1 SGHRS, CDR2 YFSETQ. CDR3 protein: CASSGGQYVEGYGYTF. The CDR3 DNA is TGCGCCAGCAGCGGGGGACAATATGTTGAGGGCTATGGCTACACCTTC. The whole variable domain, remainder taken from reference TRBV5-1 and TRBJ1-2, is KAGVTQTPRYLIKTRGQQVTLSCSPISGHRSVSWYQQTPGQGLQFLFEYFSETQRNKGNFPGRFSGRQFSNSRSEMNVSTLELGDSALYLCASSGGQYVEGYGYTFGSGTRLTVV.

Written as DNA, the CDR3 is TGTGCCAGCTACAGGGACGGGGTAACCGGGGAGCTGTTTTTT. Encoded protein: CASYRDGVTGELFF. The chain combines TRBV6-6 with TRBJ2-2; TRBD1 might be the D (6 bases). This CDR3 has 14 residues. Germline values: CDR1 MNHNY, CDR2 SVGAGI (reference sequence). V was pared by 8 bases and J by 5 bases, with 15 bases between.

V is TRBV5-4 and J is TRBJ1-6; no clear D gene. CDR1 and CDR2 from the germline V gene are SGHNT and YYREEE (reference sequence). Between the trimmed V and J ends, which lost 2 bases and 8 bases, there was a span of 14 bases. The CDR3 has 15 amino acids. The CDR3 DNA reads TGTGCCAGCAGCTTCAGGACGGGGAGGGATTCACCCCTCCACTTT. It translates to CASSFRTGRDSPLHF.

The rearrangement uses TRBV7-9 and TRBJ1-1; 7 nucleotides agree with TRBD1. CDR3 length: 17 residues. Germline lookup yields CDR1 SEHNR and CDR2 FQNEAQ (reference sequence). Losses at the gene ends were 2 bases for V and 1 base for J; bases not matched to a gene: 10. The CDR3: CASSLSFSRDRNTEAFF. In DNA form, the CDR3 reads TGTGCCAGCAGCTTATCGTTTAGCCGGGACAGGAACACTGAAGCTTTCTTT.

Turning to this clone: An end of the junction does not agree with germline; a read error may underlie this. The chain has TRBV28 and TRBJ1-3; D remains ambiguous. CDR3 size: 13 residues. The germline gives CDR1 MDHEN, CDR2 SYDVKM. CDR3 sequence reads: CASSPQSGNTIYF. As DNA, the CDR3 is TGTGCCAGCAGTCCGCAGAGTGGAAATACCATATATTTT.

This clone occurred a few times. CDR3 protein: CASSQSGSETQYF. CDR3 in DNA: TGTGCCAGCAGCCAGAGCGGGAGCGAGACCCAGTACTTC. The chain links TRBV9 to TRBJ2-5, with 8 bases identical to TRBD2. V shed 4 bases and J 5 bases; nucleotides not matched to a gene: 4. The CDR3 totals 13 residues. The germline CDR1 and CDR2 sequences are SGDLS and YYNGEE.

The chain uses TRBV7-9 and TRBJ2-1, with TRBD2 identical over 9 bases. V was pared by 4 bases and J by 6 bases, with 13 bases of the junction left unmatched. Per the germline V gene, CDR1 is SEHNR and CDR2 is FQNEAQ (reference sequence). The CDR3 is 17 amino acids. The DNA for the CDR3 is TGTGCCAGCAGCTCGCCCCGTGGCGGGAGGGCCTTCAATGAGCAGTTCTTC. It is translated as CASSSPRGGRAFNEQFF.

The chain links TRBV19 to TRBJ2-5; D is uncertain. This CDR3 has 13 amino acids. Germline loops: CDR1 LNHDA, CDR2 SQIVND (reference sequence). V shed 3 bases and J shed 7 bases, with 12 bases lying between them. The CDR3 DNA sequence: TGTGCCAGTAGTATGGAACCATGGGGGACCCAGTACTTC. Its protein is CASSMEPWGTQYF.

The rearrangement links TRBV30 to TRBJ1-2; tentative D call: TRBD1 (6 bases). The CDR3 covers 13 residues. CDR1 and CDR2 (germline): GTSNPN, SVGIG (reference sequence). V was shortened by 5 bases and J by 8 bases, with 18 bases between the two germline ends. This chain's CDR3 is CAWADQGFKGYTF. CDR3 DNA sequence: TGTGCCTGGGCCGATCAGGGGTTTAAGGGCTACACCTTC.

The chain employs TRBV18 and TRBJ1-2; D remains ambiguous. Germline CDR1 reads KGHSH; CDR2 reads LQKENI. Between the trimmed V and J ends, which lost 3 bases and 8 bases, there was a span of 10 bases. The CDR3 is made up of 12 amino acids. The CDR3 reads CASSPVGSGYTF. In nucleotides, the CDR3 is TGTGCCAGCTCACCCGTTGGGTCGGGCTACACCTTC.

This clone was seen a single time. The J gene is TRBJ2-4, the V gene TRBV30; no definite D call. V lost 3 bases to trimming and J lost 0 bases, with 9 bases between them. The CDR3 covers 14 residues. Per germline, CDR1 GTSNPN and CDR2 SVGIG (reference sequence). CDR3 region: CAWSGYLAKNIQYF. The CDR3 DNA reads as TGTGCCTGGAGCGGATATTTAGCCAAAAACATTCAGTACTTC.

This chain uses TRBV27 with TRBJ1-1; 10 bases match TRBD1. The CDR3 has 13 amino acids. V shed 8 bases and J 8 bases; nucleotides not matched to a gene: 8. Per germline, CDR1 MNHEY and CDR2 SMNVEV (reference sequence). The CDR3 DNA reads TGTGCCAGCTCAATCCGGACAGGGGGGGAAGCTTTCTTT. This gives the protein CASSIRTGGEAFF.